This TCR beta chain derives from a study of cytomegalovirus exposure and HLA in healthy donors. The germline V gene encodes CDR1 MDHEN and CDR2 SYDVKM. The junction had 5 bases not matched to a gene; V was cut back by 5 bases and J by 0 bases. The CDR3 consists of 16 residues. Findings and caveats of the study: Available immune exposure information covered CMV serostatus only. Later, TCR association rates were found to vary by HLA locus, highest for DRB1 and lowest for HLA-C.

PCR amplification relied on 60 Vbeta primers (plus 13 Jbeta primers). In the study's own analysis: Later reanalysis found 75 million to 95 million unique TCR beta chains, some 10 million of them shared. Libraries were prepared by immunoSEQ multiplex PCR; TCRdb keeps only in-frame clonotypes and omits some of them. That table supplies the V and J calls and clone size; D and trimming were determined from the DNA. The sample records some 160,000 clones, over 70% being singletons. This clone turned up a few times. What it binds is not known. This TCR derives from a woman in her 30s in good health and CMV-seronegative. Sequences were obtained from PBMCs. The chain uses TRBV28 and TRBJ2-2, with 8 bases fitting TRBD1. The CDR3 DNA reads TGTGCCAGCAGTATTGACAGGGGAACGAACACCGGGGAGCTGTTTTTT. Protein: CASSIDRGTNTGELFF.